A single sample is the source of the 16 T cell receptor beta chains below, sequenced in a study of blood T cell repertoires in COVID-19. Only in-frame clones appear in the TCRdb table, and some are missing; sequencing was by immunoSEQ multiplex PCR. Here the sample spans about 270,000 clones, 80% to 95% being singletons. Material for sequencing was PBMCs or T cells enriched from blood (not recorded which). The receptor source for this set is a man aged 40-50 years who had been exposed to COVID-19.

This chain uses TRBV27 with TRBJ2-7, with 7 bases fitting TRBD1. Germline lookup yields CDR1 MNHEY and CDR2 SMNVEV (reference sequence). After removal of 8 bases from V and 4 bases from J, the junction contained 11 bases not matched to a gene. The CDR3 is 14 residues long. The CDR3 DNA sequence: TGTGCCAGCTATACAGGGGCACCTCCGTACGAGCAGTACTTC. Amino acids: CASYTGAPPYEQYF.

V is TRBV24-1 and J is TRBJ1-5; TRBD1 is a possible D gene (6 bases). Trimming left V 6 bases short and J 0 bases short, with 8 bases between. Germline V gene data show CDR1 as KGHDR and CDR2 as SFDVKD. CDR3 length: 14 residues. In DNA form, the CDR3 reads TGTGCCACCAGTCAACAGGGTAGCAATCAGCCCCAGCATTTT. It specifies CATSQQGSNQPQHF.

The gene calls are TRBV3-1 (or the pseudogene TRBV3-2) and TRBJ1-1; D remains unclear. CDR3 size: 10 residues. Trimming took off 8 bases at V and 9 bases at J, with 10 bases between the two ends. Per germline, CDR1 LGHDT and CDR2 YNNKEL (reference sequence). This CDR3 reads CASGSKKAFF. The CDR3 DNA sequence: TGTGCCAGCGGCTCAAAAAAAGCTTTCTTT.

V and J are TRBV30 and TRBJ1-1, with unresolved D. Germline V CDR1 and CDR2: GTSNPN, SVGIG (reference sequence). Trimming left V 0 bases short and J 5 bases short, with 16 bases between. This CDR3 is built from 15 residues. In DNA form, the CDR3 reads TGTGCCTGGAGTGTACTTGGAGGTAAGCGGACTGAAGCTTTCTTT. Amino acid sequence: CAWSVLGGKRTEAFF.

This clone was detected a few times. This rearrangement joins TRBV7-2 to TRBJ2-1, with D tentatively TRBD2 (6 bases). Germline CDR1 SGHTA, CDR2 FQGNSA. This CDR3 contains 13 residues. V was pared by 5 bases and J by 8 bases, with 13 bases between. The CDR3 reads CASSPPRGDEQFF. CDR3 in DNA: TGTGCCAGCAGCCCCCCGCGCGGGGATGAGCAGTTCTTC.

This chain links TRBV5-6 with TRBJ2-7, with TRBD2 matching 9 bases. The CDR3 runs to 14 residues. Germline V gene data show CDR1 as SGHDT and CDR2 as YYEEEE. Trimming took 2 bases from V and 4 from J; bases not matched to a gene: 4. The chain's CDR3 is CASSFPSGTYEQYF. CDR3 nucleotides: TGTGCCAGCAGCTTCCCTAGCGGGACATACGAGCAGTACTTC.

V and J are TRBV11-2 and TRBJ2-5; TRBD2 matches 7 bases. Germline V gene lookup returns CDR1 SGHAT and CDR2 FQNNGV. The CDR3 is made up of 15 amino acids. The J segment lost 4 bases and the V segment lost 3 bases, leaving 8 bases of the junction unmatched. The CDR3: CASSLGRGSGETQYF. The DNA for the CDR3 is TGTGCCAGCAGCTTGGGTCGCGGGAGTGGAGAGACCCAGTACTTC.

The chain combines TRBV11-3 with TRBJ1-2; possible D gene TRBD1, 5 bases. V lost 2 bases, J lost 2 bases, and 9 bases lay in between. CDR1 and CDR2 (germline): SGHNT, YENEEA. The CDR3 length is 14 residues. The chain's CDR3 is CASSLSRTNYGYTF. CDR3 in DNA: TGTGCCAGCAGCTTAAGTCGGACAAACTATGGCTACACCTTC.

This chain uses TRBV28 with TRBJ2-2, with TRBD2 matching over 13 bases. The germline CDR1 and CDR2 sequences are MDHEN and SYDVKM. The CDR3 runs 16 residues. V gave up 6 bases and J gave up 4 bases; unmatched junction bases: 5. In DNA form, the CDR3 reads TGTGCCAGCAGGACACTAGCGGGAGGGACCACCGGGGAGCTGTTTTTT. Translated: CASRTLAGGTTGELFF. Complete variable domain (other parts from reference TRBV28 and TRBJ2-2): DVKVTQSSRYLVKRTGEKVFLECVQDMDHENMFWYRQDPGLGLRLIYFSYDVKMKEKGDIPEGYSVSREKKERFSLILESASTNQTSMYLCASRTLAGGTTGELFFGEGSRLTVL.

As DNA, the CDR3 is TGTGCCAGCAGCCGGACAGGGTTTTCCGGGGAGCTGTTTTTT. This encodes CASSRTGFSGELFF. V and J are TRBV11-2 and TRBJ2-2, with 8 positions matching TRBD1. CDR3 length: 14 residues. Germline V gene data show CDR1 as SGHAT and CDR2 as FQNNGV. The ends lost 5 bases at V and 6 bases at J; junction bases unmatched: 5.

V is TRBV7-9 and J is TRBJ1-2; D not certain. V lost 5 bases, J lost 10 bases, and 11 bases lay in between. This CDR3 comprises 11 residues. The germline gives CDR1 SEHNR, CDR2 FQNEAQ (reference sequence). In DNA, the CDR3 is TGTGCCAGCAGCCCTGCCGAGATCTACACCTTC. Encoded protein: CASSPAEIYTF.

The chain joins TRBV21-1 to TRBJ1-4. TRBV21-1 is deemed a pseudogene. The CDR3 sequence is 14 residues long. CDR3 nucleotides: TGTGCCAGCAGCCCCCGTCGGGTCGGCGAAAAACTGTTTTTT. Amino acid sequence: CASSPRRVGEKLFF.

The rearrangement uses TRBV27 and TRBJ2-1, with 7 bases aligning to TRBD2. The CDR3 is 14 amino acids. J gave up 2 bases and V 7 bases, and 5 bases lay outside the gene matches. The V gene's germline CDR1 is MNHEY and CDR2 SMNVEV (reference sequence). DNA of the CDR3: TGTGCCAGCACCGCTAGCGGAACCTACAATGAGCAGTTCTTC. Protein: CASTASGTYNEQFF.

This chain joins TRBV11-1 and TRBJ1-2, with 9 bases that match TRBD1. The V gene's germline CDR1 is SGHAT and CDR2 FQDESV (reference sequence). The CDR3 length is 15 residues. V dropped 1 base and J dropped 2; count of bases not matched to a gene: 2. This CDR3 is CASSLEQGANYGYTF. The CDR3 region has the DNA TGTGCCAGCAGCTTAGAACAGGGGGCGAACTATGGCTACACCTTC.

The chain carries TRBV25-1 and TRBJ1-4; tentatively, D is TRBD1 (5 bases). This CDR3 has 14 residues. From germline, CDR1 is MGHDK and CDR2 SYGVNS. Trimming stripped 3 bases from V and 3 bases from J, with 8 bases between. CDR3 bases: TGTGCCAGCAGTGACCCGGGGGCTAATGAAAAACTGTTTTTT. Its protein product is CASSDPGANEKLFF. The full variable domain, rest sourced from reference TRBV25-1 and TRBJ1-4, is EADIYQTPRYLVIGTGKKITLECSQTMGHDKMYWYQQDPGMELHLIHYSYGVNSTEKGDLSSESTVSRIRTEHFPLTLESARPSHTSQYLCASSDPGANEKLFFGSGTQLSVL.

The V gene is TRBV7-9, the J gene TRBJ1-1; weak D call: TRBD1 (5 bases). CDR3 length: 14 residues. V was pared by 6 bases and J by 3 bases, with 14 bases between. In germline, CDR1 is SEHNR, CDR2 FQNEAQ (reference sequence). DNA of the CDR3: TGTGCCAGCAGTGGACATTCCTCTGACACTGAAGCTTTCTTT. This gives the protein CASSGHSSDTEAFF.